Presented here are 5 T cell receptor beta chains from one specimen sequenced in a study of cytomegalovirus exposure and HLA in healthy donors listed by TCRdb under 2017. Library preparation was by the immunoSEQ multiplex PCR assay. For the multiplex PCR, a mixture combining 60 forward primers for TCR Vbeta segments and 13 reverse primers for TCR Jbeta segments was used. Entries here come from immuneACCESS through TCRdb and include only in-frame sequences with V and J called. Some clones fail to appear in such tables; in the studies checked, an unresolved V gene covers under half of the shortfall, and the cause of the remainder is unknown. The sample contains approximately 130,000 clones, 60% to 85% of them found a single time. The ten largest account for roughly 3.1% of the sample. Sequenced sample: PBMCs. The receptors here all came from a man under 40 in good health and CMV-seronegative.

The V gene is TRBV5-1, the J gene TRBJ2-3; a weak D match, TRBD2 (5 bases). This CDR3 is built from 13 residues. Germline loops: CDR1 SGHRS, CDR2 YFSETQ. The V end lost 5 bases, the J end lost 2 bases, and 9 bases lay between the germline ends. CDR3 in amino acids: CASREALTDTQYF. The CDR3 DNA is TGCGCCAGCAGGGAGGCGCTCACAGATACGCAGTATTTT. Combining the CDR3 with reference TRBV5-1 and TRBJ2-3 gives the whole variable domain KAGVTQTPRYLIKTRGQQVTLSCSPISGHRSVSWYQQTPGQGLQFLFEYFSETQRNKGNFPGRFSGRQFSNSRSEMNVSTLELGDSALYLCASREALTDTQYFGPGTRLTVL.

The rearrangement uses TRBV7-9 and TRBJ2-6; the D gene is possibly TRBD1 (6 bases). CDR1 is SEHNR, CDR2 FQNEAQ, per germline (reference sequence). The CDR3 length is 15 residues. Deletions cut 6 bases from V and 5 bases from J, with 14 bases between. The CDR3 sequence is CASRIYRARANVLTF. Here the CDR3 DNA reads TGTGCCAGCAGAATATACAGGGCTAGGGCCAACGTCCTGACTTTC.

The rearrangement uses TRBV6-1 and TRBJ1-3; D ambiguous. The CDR3 spans 14 residues. V gave up 6 bases and J gave up 2 bases, with 11 bases separating them. Germline values: CDR1 MNHNS, CDR2 SASEGT. CDR3 DNA sequence: TGTGCCAGCAGGACTCTAGCTCCTGGAAACACCATATATTTT. Protein: CASRTLAPGNTIYF.

This clone showed up just once. Lacking the conserved final phenylalanine or tryptophan, this CDR3 likely reflects a read error. The CDR3 reads CASSPGGIYGYTL. The CDR3 DNA follows: TGTGCCAGCAGCCCCGGGGGGATCTATGGCTACACCCTC. This chain uses TRBV7-2 with TRBJ1-2, with D maybe TRBD1 (5 bases). Germline assignment: CDR1 SGHTA and CDR2 FQGNSA. The V end was cut by 5 bases, the J end by 4 bases, with 11 bases between. This CDR3 is built from 13 residues.

This chain joins TRBV9 and TRBJ2-2, with TRBD1 matching over 7 bases. The germline gives CDR1 SGDLS, CDR2 YYNGEE. The trim removed 4 bases at V and 3 bases at J, leaving 3 bases unmatched. CDR3 length: 14 amino acids. As DNA, the CDR3 is TGTGCCAGCAGCCCTGACAGGGACACCGGGGAGCTGTTTTTT. Translation gives CASSPDRDTGELFF. The full variable domain, with the rest looked up from reference TRBV9 and TRBJ2-2, is DSGVTQTPKHLITATGQRVTLRCSPRSGDLSVYWYQQSLDQGLQFLIQYYNGEERAKGNILERFSAQQFPDLHSELNLSSLELGDSALYFCASSPDRDTGELFFGEGSRLTVL.